A single sample gave rise to the 30 T cell receptor beta chains below, sequenced in a study of shared clonotypes between healthy human individuals. Assay: immunoSEQ multiplex PCR; the TCRdb copy retains only in-frame clones and omits some. In the table there are approximately 940,000 clones, about three quarters of which are singletons. The source material was memory CD4+ T cells sorted from blood. Subset meaning: CD45RA-negative fraction. The receptors come from a man aged 18-30 years in good health.

This clone has only a few counts. The chain uses TRBV18 and TRBJ2-2, with D unclear. The V end was cut by 6 bases, the J end by 7 bases, with 6 bases between. CDR1 and CDR2 from the germline V gene are KGHSH and LQKENI. The CDR3 length is 11 residues. CDR3 loop: CASSQSGELFF. CDR3 sequence (DNA): TGTGCCAGCTCCCAGAGCGGGGAGCTGTTTTTT.

The chain has TRBV10-1 and TRBJ2-3; D uncertain. Trimming shortened V by 0 bases and J by 0 bases, and 7 bases separated the two germline ends. From germline, CDR1 is WNHNN and CDR2 SYGVQD (reference sequence). The CDR3 runs to 15 residues. CDR3 bases: TGCGCCAGCAGTGAGTCGGGCCGGAGCACAGATACGCAGTATTTT. This gives the protein CASSESGRSTDTQYF.

This clone was seen a handful of times. CDR3 DNA: TGTGCCAGCAGCTTAACAGCGGGCGGGAGCTACGAGCAGTACTTC. Its protein product is CASSLTAGGSYEQYF. The chain uses TRBV5-4 and TRBJ2-7; 7 bases are a match to TRBD2. This CDR3 is 15 amino acids long. V lost 2 bases to trimming and J lost 3 bases; unmatched junction nucleotides: 8. The germline V gene has CDR1 SGHNT and CDR2 YYREEE (reference sequence).

The rearrangement joins TRBV18 to TRBJ2-7, with TRBD1 matching over 7 bases. V was pared by 4 bases and J by 5 bases, with 2 bases of the junction left unmatched. Germline CDR1 KGHSH, CDR2 LQKENI. CDR3 length: 12 amino acids. DNA of the CDR3: TGTGCCAGCTCACGCACAGGGGACGAGCAGTACTTC. Translating gives CASSRTGDEQYF.

V and J are TRBV28 and TRBJ1-5; D is uncertain. The CDR3 is 15 residues long. Germline CDR1 is MDHEN and CDR2 is SYDVKM. Deletions cut 1 base from V and 6 bases from J, with 13 bases between. CDR3 sequence reads: CASSLSLGSGQPQHF. In DNA, the CDR3 is TGTGCCAGCAGTTTATCCCTCGGGTCGGGTCAGCCCCAGCATTTT.

This clone was recorded once. The chain recombines TRBV30 with TRBJ2-2; D gene uncertain. Germline assignment: CDR1 GTSNPN and CDR2 SVGIG (reference sequence). The CDR3 spans 13 residues. With 2 bases removed from V and 2 bases from J, the gap between germline ends came to 6 bases. The CDR3 nucleotides read TGTGCCTGGAGTCCCGGAAACACCGGGGAGCTGTTTTTT. Its translation: CAWSPGNTGELFF.

The chain has TRBV5-1 and TRBJ2-2; D gene ambiguous. Trimming took 1 base from V and 0 from J, leaving 10 bases between them. This CDR3 has 16 residues. Germline V gene data show CDR1 as SGHRS and CDR2 as YFSETQ. CDR3 in amino acids: CASSLKYPPNTGELFF. CDR3 DNA: TGCGCCAGCAGCTTGAAATACCCACCGAACACCGGGGAGCTGTTTTTT. Based on the CDR3 plus reference TRBV5-1 and TRBJ2-2, the full variable domain is KAGVTQTPRYLIKTRGQQVTLSCSPISGHRSVSWYQQTPGQGLQFLFEYFSETQRNKGNFPGRFSGRQFSNSRSEMNVSTLELGDSALYLCASSLKYPPNTGELFFGEGSRLTVL.

V and J are TRBV9 and TRBJ1-1; D remains unclear. Deletions cut 0 bases from V and 1 base from J, with 7 bases between. Germline CDR1 and CDR2: SGDLS and YYNGEE. The CDR3 sequence is 14 residues long. CDR3 sequence reads: CASSVAPANTEAFF. Written as DNA, the CDR3 is TGTGCCAGCAGCGTAGCGCCGGCGAACACTGAAGCTTTCTTT.

A single count supports this clone. The chain employs TRBV6-6 and TRBJ2-2, with a possible D match to TRBD2 (6 bases). Trimming removed 5 bases at V and 1 base at J, with 11 bases between. Germline CDR1 MNHNY, CDR2 SVGAGI (reference sequence). The CDR3 has 15 amino acids. The CDR3 coding sequence is TGTGCCAGCAGTGCCCGGGGAGGGAACACCGGGGAGCTGTTTTTT. Protein product: CASSARGGNTGELFF.

The chain employs TRBV2 and TRBJ1-4; tentatively, D is TRBD1 (5 bases). Per germline, CDR1 SNHLY and CDR2 FYNNEI. The germline V and J ends were trimmed by 4 bases and 1 base, with 10 bases remaining between them. The CDR3 has 15 amino acids. In DNA form, the CDR3 reads TGTGCCAGCAGTGGTGGGGGTGAAACTAATGAAAAACTGTTTTTT. Its translation: CASSGGGETNEKLFF.

The chain uses TRBV5-6 and TRBJ2-2; D unclear. CDR1 and CDR2 (germline): SGHDT, YYEEEE. The CDR3 has 11 residues. V lost 3 bases, J lost 8 bases, and 5 bases lay in between. The CDR3 protein is CASSYSGELFF. CDR3 nucleotides: TGTGCCAGCAGCTACTCAGGGGAGCTGTTTTTT.

The V and J genes are TRBV27 and TRBJ1-2; possibly TRBD1 for D (5 bases). This CDR3 is built from 15 residues. Trimming stripped 5 bases from V and 4 bases from J, with 17 bases between. Per the germline V gene, CDR1 is MNHEY and CDR2 is SMNVEV (reference sequence). The CDR3 bases are TGTGCCAGCAGTGCCATCCGGGACGGAATCTATGGCTACACCTTC. Protein sequence: CASSAIRDGIYGYTF.

The CDR3 protein is CASSQSGPQDYITDTQYF. The CDR3 nucleotides are TGTGCCAGCAGCCAATCCGGGCCGCAAGATTACATCACAGATACGCAGTATTTT. The J gene is TRBJ2-3, the V gene TRBV14; D ambiguous. Germline lookup yields CDR1 SGHDN and CDR2 FVKESK. With 2 bases removed from V and 2 bases from J, the gap between germline ends came to 20 bases. The CDR3 loop spans 18 amino acids.

The V gene is TRBV2, the J gene TRBJ2-3; either TRBD1 or TRBD2 may supply D (5 bases each). V was clipped by 5 bases and J by 0 bases, with 15 bases between them. This CDR3 is 16 amino acids long. Germline CDR1 and CDR2: SNHLY and FYNNEI. The CDR3 sequence: CASSPFGTASTDTQYF. CDR3 DNA sequence: TGTGCCAGCAGTCCGTTCGGGACGGCTAGCACAGATACGCAGTATTTT. Filled out from reference TRBV2 and TRBJ2-3, the complete variable domain reads EPEVTQTPSHQVTQMGQEVILRCVPISNHLYFYWYRQILGQKVEFLVSFYNNEISEKSEIFDDQFSVERPDGSNFTLKIRSTKLEDSAMYFCASSPFGTASTDTQYFGPGTRLTVL.

This sequence joins TRBV6-6 and TRBJ2-7; no clear D. Trimming stripped 0 bases from V and 1 base from J, with 7 bases between. Germline V CDR1 and CDR2: MNHNY, SVGAGI (reference sequence). The CDR3 sequence is 14 residues long. CDR3 amino acids: CASSYSKTSYEQYF. The CDR3 region has the DNA TGTGCCAGCAGTTACTCGAAAACTTCCTACGAGCAGTACTTC.

The V gene is TRBV7-2, the J gene TRBJ2-1; 8 nucleotides agree with TRBD2. CDR3 length equals 15 residues. V was pared by 5 bases and J by 2 bases, with 5 bases of the junction left unmatched. Germline V gene data show CDR1 as SGHTA and CDR2 as FQGNSA. CDR3 residues: CASSKGLDTYNEQFF. The CDR3 DNA sequence: TGTGCCAGCAGCAAGGGACTAGACACCTACAATGAGCAGTTCTTC.

The rearrangement uses TRBV6-5 and TRBJ2-5; a weak D match, TRBD1 (5 bases). Germline CDR1 MNHEY, CDR2 SVGAGI. Trimming cost V 2 bases and J 3 bases, with 10 bases left between them. The CDR3 covers 14 residues. DNA for the CDR3: TGTGCCAGCAGTTACGGCAGGGCCAAAGAGACCCAGTACTTC. It yields the protein CASSYGRAKETQYF.

Points on this clone: The same CDR3 also results from other DNA sequences found in this sample. The chain employs TRBV5-1 and TRBJ1-2; D unclear. Germline V gene data show CDR1 as SGHRS and CDR2 as YFSETQ. The length of the CDR3 is 14 residues. The V and J ends lost 0 bases and 1 base respectively, with 7 bases between them. CDR3 sequence: CASSLVLGNYGYTF. DNA for the CDR3: TGCGCCAGCAGCTTGGTGTTAGGTAACTATGGCTACACCTTC.

A remark on this clone: This is likely an artifact of a read error, given a far larger clone one base away. The gene calls are TRBV7-2 and TRBJ2-1; TRBD1 is a possible D gene (5 bases). CDR1 is SGHTA, CDR2 FQGNSA, per germline. V lost 5 bases and J lost 6, with 14 bases in between. The CDR3 contains 14 residues. The CDR3 sequence is CASSELQGPNEQFF. CDR3 sequence (DNA): TGTGCCAGCAGCGAGTTGCAGGGCCCCAATGAGCAGTTCTTC.

As to this clone: Mismatch with germline at one junction end may stem from a read error. The CDR3 sequence: CASSLSLAGNEQFF. In nucleotides, the CDR3 is TGTGCTAGCAGCTTATCGCTAGCGGGCAATGAGCAGTTCTTC. The rearrangement uses TRBV7-7 and TRBJ2-1; 8 bases align to TRBD2. This CDR3 contains 14 residues. Germline loops: CDR1 SSHAT, CDR2 FNYEAQ (reference sequence). Using reference TRBV7-7 and TRBJ2-1 for the parts outside the CDR3, the full variable domain is GAGVSQSPRYKVTKRGQDVTLRCDPISSHATLYWYQQALGQGPEFLTYFNYEAQPDKSGLPSDRFSAERPEGSISTLTIQRTEQRDSAMYRCASSLSLAGNEQFFGPGTRLTVL.

This chain connects TRBV6-1 to TRBJ1-5; 9 positions agree with TRBD1. The CDR3 contains 14 residues. Trimming removed 4 bases from V and 6 bases from J; junction bases left unmatched: 4. CDR1 MNHNS and CDR2 SASEGT come from the germline V gene. The CDR3 nucleotides read TGTGCCAGCAGTGGGGGACAGGGTATTCAGCCCCAGCATTTT. Amino acids: CASSGGQGIQPQHF.

This chain joins TRBV19 and TRBJ1-5; D remains ambiguous. Per germline, CDR1 LNHDA and CDR2 SQIVND (reference sequence). The V end lost 5 bases, the J end lost 3 bases, and 14 bases lay between the germline ends. This CDR3 spans 15 amino acids. As DNA, the CDR3 is TGTGCCAGTAGTCCCGGAGCGACAAACAATCAGCCCCAGCATTTT. This codes for CASSPGATNNQPQHF.

V gene TRBV11-2 combines with J gene TRBJ2-1; tentatively, D is TRBD2 (5 bases). This CDR3 spans 13 amino acids. Trimming removed 5 bases at V and 10 bases at J, with 15 bases between. CDR1 SGHAT and CDR2 FQNNGV come from the germline V gene. The CDR3 spells CASSDGMGREQFF. In DNA, the CDR3 is TGTGCCAGCAGCGACGGGATGGGAAGGGAGCAGTTCTTC.

The gene calls are TRBV6-5 and TRBJ2-7; 7 bases align to TRBD1. Germline assignment: CDR1 MNHEY and CDR2 SVGAGI. The CDR3 loop spans 15 amino acids. With V trimmed by 8 bases and J by 2 bases, 12 bases remained unmatched. The CDR3 region is CASARFRTGTYEQYF. CDR3 nucleotide sequence: TGTGCCAGCGCCCGGTTTCGGACAGGAACCTACGAGCAGTACTTC.

V is TRBV19 and J is TRBJ1-2; tentative D call: TRBD1 (5 bases). The CDR3 has 14 amino acids. CDR1 LNHDA and CDR2 SQIVND come from the germline V gene (reference sequence). The V end was cut by 3 bases, the J end by 8 bases, with 16 bases between. The CDR3 protein is CASSMGRVRQGYTF. CDR3 in DNA: TGTGCCAGTAGTATGGGACGGGTCCGTCAGGGCTACACCTTC.

The table lists this clone with many counts. Other DNA sequences of this sample code for an identical CDR3. This chain links TRBV5-1 with TRBJ2-7; a weak D match, TRBD2 (5 bases). Germline V gene data show CDR1 as SGHRS and CDR2 as YFSETQ. V was pared by 4 bases and J by 2 bases, with 13 bases between. The CDR3 extends over 14 amino acids. The CDR3 spells CASSLDSGTYEQYF. Here the CDR3 DNA reads TGCGCCAGCAGCCTCGACTCGGGGACCTACGAGCAGTACTTC.

The chain combines TRBV4-3 with TRBJ2-3; weak D call: TRBD2 (7 bases). CDR3 length equals 15 residues. The V gene's germline CDR1 is LGHNA and CDR2 YSLEER. V was pared by 0 bases and J by 6 bases, with 13 bases between. The CDR3 sequence is CASSQDRGAMDTQYF. CDR3 sequence (DNA): TGCGCCAGCAGCCAAGATCGGGGGGCGATGGATACGCAGTATTTT.

This clone was seen only once. This chain joins TRBV19 and TRBJ1-2, with 10 nucleotides matching TRBD1. V lost 7 bases, J lost 3 bases, and 2 bases stayed unmatched. CDR1 and CDR2 from the germline V gene are LNHDA and SQIVND (reference sequence). The CDR3 is 13 residues long. CDR3 residues: CASTGTGDYGYTF. The DNA for the CDR3 is TGTGCCAGTACTGGGACAGGGGACTATGGCTACACCTTC.

Remarks on this clone: The same CDR3 arises from other DNA sequences in this sample as well. The chain couples TRBV5-8 to TRBJ2-5; perhaps D is TRBD1 or TRBD2 (6 bases each). With 0 bases removed from V and 5 bases from J, the gap between germline ends came to 11 bases. This CDR3 has 14 amino acids. Germline CDR1 reads SGHTS; CDR2 reads YDEGEE. CDR3 bases: TGTGCCAGCAGCTTGGGTCAAGGGGGGGAGACCCAGTACTTC. Its protein is CASSLGQGGETQYF.

V and J are TRBV7-9 and TRBJ2-2, with 12 bases fitting TRBD2. The V segment lost 4 bases and the J segment 6 bases; nucleotides outside the gene matches: 15. CDR3 length: 19 amino acids. Germline assignment: CDR1 SEHNR and CDR2 FQNEAQ (reference sequence). This chain's CDR3 is CASSSPKVTSGRVPGELFF. Here the CDR3 DNA reads TGTGCCAGCAGCTCCCCAAAAGTGACTAGCGGGAGAGTTCCCGGGGAGCTGTTTTTT.